Each of the 8 T cell receptor beta chains below was sequenced from the same sample in a study of tumor-infiltrating lymphocytes in oesophageal squamous cell carcinoma. TCRdb fed the PCR reads into MiXCR, producing one record per CDR3 protein. The table includes roughly 20,000 distinct CDR3 sequences, roughly two fifths detected once. What was sequenced was esophageal tumor tissue. All receptors come from a male donor with esophageal squamous cell carcinoma.

The V call is TRBV9, the J call TRBJ2-2, with 9 bases lining up with TRBD2. V was pared by 6 bases and J by 5 bases, with 2 bases of the junction left unmatched. Germline-derived CDR1 and CDR2 are SGDLS and YYNGEE. CDR3 length: 13 residues. CDR3 region: CASTAGGTGELFF. The CDR3 nucleotides are TGTGCCAGCACAGCGGGGGGTACCGGGGAGCTGTTTTTT.

This clonotype showed up many times. This clone may be a read error of a much larger clone one base away. The chain links TRBV6-1 to TRBJ2-1; TRBD1 might be the D (5 bases). Gene TRBJ2-7 matches the end of the DNA better, so the J call may be wrong. The germline CDR1 and CDR2 sequences are MNHNS and SASEGT. The CDR3 sequence is 15 residues long. CDR3 residues: CASSYGPGSYNEQYF. CDR3 DNA: TGTGCCAGCAGTTATGGCCCAGGGTCCTACAATGAGCAGTACTTC.

This clonotype was seen many times. The chain couples TRBV28 to TRBJ2-1; the D is unclear. Trimming took off 4 bases at V and 5 bases at J, with 12 bases between the two ends. Germline CDR1 and CDR2: MDHEN and SYDVKM. This CDR3 has 14 amino acids. The CDR3 DNA follows: TGTGCCAGCAGTTCCCCACTACTCGACAATGAGCAGTTCTTC. This encodes CASSSPLLDNEQFF.

As concerns this clonotype: A much larger clone sits a single nucleotide away, making a read error possible. V gene TRBV27 combines with J gene TRBJ2-1; TRBD1 aligns across 10 bases. With the DNA end fitting TRBJ2-7 better, the J assignment may be wrong. Germline lookup yields CDR1 MNHEY and CDR2 SMNVEV (reference sequence). The CDR3 totals 19 residues. CDR3 in DNA: TGTGCCAGCAGTTTTTTTGTGCGAGTGGGACAGGGGTACTACAATGAGCAGTACTTC. As protein: CASSFFVRVGQGYYNEQYF.

Remarks on this clonotype: No conserved phenylalanine or tryptophan is present at the end of the CDR3, so a read error is the likely explanation. It is unclear where the CDR3 begins or ends on the DNA, so no DNA is shown, and the CDR3 is as TCRdb lists it. The V gene is TRBV10-2, the J gene TRBJ2-7. Germline CDR1 and CDR2: WSHSY and SAAADI. Both ends counted, the CDR3 spans 16 residues. This CDR3 is CASSETDGPNGYTFGS.

The count of this clonotype is one. At one end the junction does not follow the germline gene, possibly because of a read error. The chain joins TRBV3-1 to TRBJ2-5, with D perhaps TRBD1 or TRBD2 (5 bases each). The J call may not be correct, given that the DNA end is closer to TRBJ2-7. The CDR3 consists of 14 residues. Germline V gene data show CDR1 as LGHDT and CDR2 as YNNKEL (reference sequence). In DNA, the CDR3 is TGCGCCAGCAACGGGGACGGTAGGAGCTACGAGCAGTACTTC. This translates into CASNGDGRSYEQYF.

This chain joins TRBV14 and TRBJ2-7; D gene uncertain. This CDR3 is built from 14 residues. The germline CDR1 and CDR2 sequences are SGHDN and FVKESK. V lost 1 base to trimming and J lost 7 bases, with 14 bases between them. The chain's CDR3 is CASSQGNWINEQYF. For the CDR3, the DNA is TGTGCCAGCAGCCAAGGTAACTGGATCAATGAGCAGTACTTC.

This clonotype was recorded many times. The rearrangement joins TRBV7-9 to TRBJ2-7; no definite D call. Per germline, CDR1 SEHNR and CDR2 FQNEAQ (reference sequence). The CDR3 spans 13 residues. Trimming took off 5 bases at V and 0 bases at J, with 8 bases between the two ends. CDR3 loop: CASSPLNSYEQYF. The CDR3 DNA reads TGTGCCAGCAGCCCGCTGAACTCCTACGAGCAGTACTTC.